Below, 17 T cell receptor beta chains from the same sample are listed, as sequenced in a study of PD-1 blockade in classical Hodgkin lymphoma. Time point of the sample: cycle 4 day 1 (C4D1), after less than 7 weeks of nivolumab. Each patient experienced a relapse that followed autologous stem cell transplantation, and brentuximab vedotin exposure varied. Clones were read by immunoSEQ multiplex PCR, and TCRdb kept only the in-frame ones, dropping some. The sample carries more than 40,000 clones, around 74% recorded once. The sequenced sample was peripheral blood mononuclear cells (PBMCs), obtained before the fourth cycle of nivolumab. These receptors all come from a human donor with classical Hodgkin lymphoma.

The chain recombines TRBV28 with TRBJ2-7; TRBD1 matches at 12 bases. The CDR3 has 15 amino acids. V was clipped by 7 bases and J by 7 bases; unmatched bases: 11. Germline-derived CDR1 and CDR2 are MDHEN and SYDVKM. The CDR3 loop reads CASTLRGQGAREQYF. In nucleotides, the CDR3 is TGTGCCAGCACCCTCAGGGGACAGGGGGCGCGTGAGCAGTACTTC.

V gene TRBV9 combines with J gene TRBJ1-6, with D possibly being TRBD1 (6 bases). The CDR3 is 15 residues long. Germline CDR1 is SGDLS and CDR2 is YYNGEE. The V end was cut by 0 bases, the J end by 10 bases, with 14 bases between. The CDR3 sequence: CASSVGRDKVSPLHF. The CDR3 DNA sequence: TGTGCCAGCAGCGTAGGCCGGGACAAAGTCTCACCCCTCCACTTT.

The table lists this clone with a count of one. V usage is TRBV6-5 and J usage is TRBJ1-2, with D uncertain. The CDR3 consists of 15 residues. Trimming removed 0 bases at V and 4 bases at J, with 12 bases between. The germline CDR1 and CDR2 sequences are MNHEY and SVGAGI. The CDR3 region is CASSYSMGSSYGYTF. The DNA of the CDR3 is TGTGCCAGCAGTTACTCGATGGGCAGCTCCTATGGCTACACCTTC.

This rearrangement joins TRBV6-1 to TRBJ2-7; no reliable D call. This CDR3 region has 13 residues. Germline lookup yields CDR1 MNHNS and CDR2 SASEGT. Trimming took off 3 bases at V and 0 bases at J, with 6 bases between the two ends. DNA of the CDR3: TGTGCCAGCAGTGATGGTGGCTCCTACGAGCAGTACTTC. This translates into CASSDGGSYEQYF.

The V and J genes are TRBV7-9 and TRBJ1-2; D may be TRBD1 (6 bases). Germline assignment: CDR1 SEHNR and CDR2 FQNEAQ (reference sequence). There are 14 residues in the CDR3. V was pared by 3 bases and J by 5 bases, with 13 bases between. The CDR3, as DNA: TGTGCCAGCAGCTTGGACAGTAGCTATTATGGCTACACCTTC. This encodes CASSLDSSYYGYTF.

The chain has TRBV5-6 and TRBJ2-7; D is undetermined. The CDR3 spans 13 residues. V was cut by 0 bases and J by 2 bases, with 6 bases left in between. CDR1 is SGHDT, CDR2 YYEEEE, per germline. CDR3 DNA sequence: TGTGCCAGCAGCTTGGACGGCCCCTACGAGCAGTACTTC. Residues: CASSLDGPYEQYF.

Here the CDR3 DNA reads TGTGCCAGCAGCTTATCCCCGGGAGGATACTATGGCTACACCTTC. Translated: CASSLSPGGYYGYTF. The rearrangement joins TRBV7-9 to TRBJ1-2, with D uncertain. The CDR3 sequence is 15 residues long. The ends were cut back, 2 bases at V and 3 bases at J, with 13 bases in the middle. Germline assignment: CDR1 SEHNR and CDR2 FQNEAQ (reference sequence).

The V and J genes are TRBV18 and TRBJ1-5; D gene unclear. The CDR3 sequence is 18 residues long. Trimming removed 0 bases at V and 0 bases at J, with 15 bases between. The V gene's germline CDR1 is KGHSH and CDR2 LQKENI. The CDR3 loop is CASSPPRSLTFSNQPQHF. Here the CDR3 DNA reads TGTGCCAGCTCACCACCGCGATCGTTGACCTTTAGCAATCAGCCCCAGCATTTT. The whole variable domain, remainder taken from reference TRBV18 and TRBJ1-5, is NAGVMQNPRHLVRRRGQEARLRCSPMKGHSHVYWYRQLPEEGLKFMVYLQKENIIDESGMPKERFSAEFPKEGPSILRIQQVVRGDSAAYFCASSPPRSLTFSNQPQHFGDGTRLSIL.

The J gene is TRBJ2-5, the V gene TRBV7-3; D perhaps matches TRBD2 (7 bases). Trimming took 3 bases from V and 7 from J, leaving 15 bases between them. The germline V gene encodes CDR1 SGHTA and CDR2 FQGTGA. This CDR3 is 14 amino acids long. CDR3 in amino acids: CASSFGGAISTQYF. The CDR3 bases are TGTGCCAGCAGCTTTGGGGGGGCAATTTCGACCCAGTACTTC.

The V and J genes are TRBV4-3 and TRBJ1-2; TRBD1 might be the D (5 bases). V was cut by 3 bases and J by 3 bases, with 11 bases left in between. Looked up from germline, CDR1 is LGHNA and CDR2 is YSLEER. The CDR3 has 14 residues. The CDR3 sequence is CASSHRGGDYGYTF. As DNA, the CDR3 is TGCGCCAGCAGCCATCGTGGGGGTGACTATGGCTACACCTTC.

V usage is TRBV5-8 and J usage is TRBJ2-4; 7 bases align to TRBD1. This CDR3 is built from 19 residues. CDR1 is SGHTS and CDR2 is YDEGEE in the germline V gene. The ends lost 4 bases at V and 0 bases at J; junction bases unmatched: 16. DNA for the CDR3: TGTGCCAGCAGCCCCTTTTTCGGGACAGCGACTTTAGCCAAAAACATTCAGTACTTC. It yields the protein CASSPFFGTATLAKNIQYF.

The genes are TRBV2 and TRBJ1-6; D may be TRBD1 (6 bases). V gave up 5 bases and J gave up 7 bases, with 6 bases separating them. Germline V lookup: CDR1 SNHLY, CDR2 FYNNEI. CDR3 length: 12 amino acids. The DNA for the CDR3 is TGTGCCAGCAGTACAGGGAATTCACCCCTCCACTTT. Protein sequence: CASSTGNSPLHF.

V gene TRBV30 combines with J gene TRBJ2-7; 15 positions match TRBD2. The J segment lost 3 bases and the V segment lost 2 bases, leaving 5 bases of the junction unmatched. Germline CDR1 GTSNPN, CDR2 SVGIG (reference sequence). The CDR3 is 16 amino acids. CDR3 nucleotide sequence: TGTGCCTGGAGTTATACGGGACTAGCGGGGGGCTACGAGCAGTACTTC. It yields the protein CAWSYTGLAGGYEQYF.

The chain joins TRBV2 to TRBJ2-7; D ambiguous. CDR1 SNHLY and CDR2 FYNNEI come from the germline V gene. The V gene lost 4 bases and the J gene lost 6 bases, with 10 bases spanning the gap. The length of the CDR3 is 12 residues. The DNA of the CDR3 is TGTGCCAGCAGTGGTGGAAGAACCGAGCAGTACTTC. Amino acids: CASSGGRTEQYF.

The chain carries TRBV2 and TRBJ2-7; D gene unclear. V shed 7 bases and J shed 3 bases, with 13 bases lying between them. This CDR3 comprises 13 residues. Germline CDR1 reads SNHLY; CDR2 reads FYNNEI. This chain's CDR3 is CASMSRFGYEQYF. In DNA form, the CDR3 reads TGTGCCAGCATGTCCAGGTTCGGCTACGAGCAGTACTTC.

This sequence joins TRBV7-9 and TRBJ2-2, with 8 bases identical to TRBD1. The germline CDR1 and CDR2 sequences are SEHNR and FQNEAQ (reference sequence). V gave up 5 bases and J gave up 6 bases; unmatched junction bases: 5. The length of the CDR3 is 14 residues. CDR3 nucleotide sequence: TGTGCCAGCAGCGAACAGGGGGTGGCCGGGGAGCTGTTTTTT. As protein: CASSEQGVAGELFF.

The rearrangement links TRBV4-3 to TRBJ2-3; TRBD2 agrees at 7 bases. The V gene's germline CDR1 is LGHNA and CDR2 YSLEER. This CDR3 contains 16 residues. V was pared by 0 bases and J by 3 bases, with 6 bases of the junction left unmatched. The CDR3 sequence: CASSQDTGGITDTQYF. The CDR3 DNA follows: TGCGCCAGCAGCCAAGATACCGGGGGGATAACAGATACGCAGTATTTT.